The present T cell receptor beta chain was sequenced within a study of blood T cell repertoires in COVID-19. Study as a whole: T cells, B-cell-depleted T cells, or PBMCs provided the cDNA or gDNA that served as material.

Sequencing was performed with immunoSEQ multiplex PCR; in TCRdb, only in-frame clones are kept and a portion is missing. The sample contains about 400,000 clones, around 86% of which appear only once. Trimming took 8 bases from V and 3 from J; bases not matched to a gene: 6. Germline-derived CDR1 and CDR2 are MNHEY and SVGAGI. The CDR3 has 13 residues. The receptor comes from a woman aged 30 to 39 with active or convalescent COVID-19. V usage is TRBV6-5 and J usage is TRBJ2-7; 8 positions agree with TRBD2. The sequencing sample was made of peripheral blood. CDR3 DNA sequence: TGTGCCAGCGGCGGGACTAGTAACTACGAGCAGTACTTC. Amino acid sequence: CASGGTSNYEQYF.